The entry below describes one TCR beta chain. Its antigen is still unknown. Base-call qualities are not available, and no considerably larger clone is one nucleotide away. The sample is drawn from a study of blood T cell repertoires in COVID-19 (dated by TCRdb to about 2020). Notes on the research overall: The collaborator samples originated in the United States, Italy and Spain and spanned the acute and convalescent phases of COVID-19. The samples were drawn from the first 160 participants of the ongoing ImmuneRACE study and from under 1,500 subjects provided by 6 global collaborators. The material from the prospective study consisted of cDNA or gDNA derived from T cells, B-cell-depleted T cells, or PBMCs. The dataset comprised deeply sampled blood TCRbeta repertoires from subjects exposed to, actively infected with, or recovered from COVID-19. Where HLA class I and class II types were available, the types were taken from metadata supplied by the sample provider, not from assay-based typing. A de-identified subject ID, COVID-19 status, age in years and sex were almost always included in the sample metadata. The repertoires were made available in a free public database intended to serve as a resource for research on the immune response to SARS-CoV-2.

Enrolling through a virtual design, the prospective study's participants ranged in age from about 18 to 100 years and lived across roughly 24 United States geographic areas. In the prospective study, cohorts were assigned on the basis of participant-reported clinical history obtained from a screening survey and a study questionnaire. Exposed participants had been in contact, within 2 weeks of entering the study, with a person who had a PCR-confirmed or clinician-diagnosed case of COVID-19. Mobile phlebotomists in the prospective study collected whole blood, serum and a nasopharyngeal or oropharyngeal swab from every participant. Additional blood draws and questionnaires over an approximately 2-month period could optionally be provided by prospective study participants. Prospective study blood samples were shipped either frozen or at room temperature before DNA extraction. The immunoSEQ Assay, a bias-controlled multiplex PCR, was used to amplify TCRbeta CDR3 regions from genomic DNA. The study's own analysis went as follows. Nucleated cell counts per sample were estimated from amplification of reference gene primers within the assay. To quantify the absolute abundance of each unique TCRbeta CDR3 rearrangement, sequence reads were collapsed and filtered. Productive Simpson clonality was computed per sample as the square root of Simpson's diversity index over productive rearrangements. Not all clones reach the TCRdb copy of this immuneACCESS table, which keeps in-frame sequences only. Checked studies attribute under half of the gap to unresolved V genes and leave the rest unexplained. V and J calls and clone size are given by that table; D and trimming were obtained from the DNA. Present in this sample are 250,000 to 300,000 clones, roughly 85% of which were seen just once. The ten largest clonotypes hold about 6.9% of the sample.

Here is what the overall study found, with its caveats: The amount of clinical and demographic metadata varied by source and participant and was provided uncurated.

The CDR3, from cysteine to phenylalanine, totals 17 residues. Only CDR3 DNA is held: 51 bases, read in frame from base 1. According to the germline V gene, CDR1 reads MDHEN and CDR2 reads SYDVKM. At the junction V is shortened by 5 bases and J by 0 bases, with 14 bases in between. This sequence uses TRBV28 and TRBJ1-6; the D gene lacks a confident call. Sample: PBMCs or T cells enriched from blood (not recorded which). The TCR sequence derives from a woman aged 50 to 60 who had been exposed to COVID-19. The CDR3 loop reads CASSLRMGVSYNSPLHF. The nucleotides are TGTGCCAGCAGTCTGAGGATGGGAGTCTCCTATAATTCACCCCTCCACTTT. With the rest looked up from the reference TRBV28 and TRBJ1-6 genes rather than sequenced, the full variable domain is DVKVTQSSRYLVKRTGEKVFLECVQDMDHENMFWYRQDPGLGLRLIYFSYDVKMKEKGDIPEGYSVSREKKERFSLILESASTNQTSMYLCASSLRMGVSYNSPLHFGNGTRLTVT.